The 31 T cell receptor beta chains listed next were all sequenced from one sample in a study of T cell repertoires in ileal Crohn's disease. The method was immunoSEQ multiplex PCR; TCRdb's version includes in-frame clones alone and lacks a portion of them. Here the sample spans about 3,700 clones, about three quarters being singletons. Documented time point: neoterminal ileum biopsy at postoperative endoscopy, about 6 months after surgery. Sequenced material: ileal tissue. The receptors originated from an adult with Crohn's disease.

The V gene is TRBV6-1, the J gene TRBJ2-2; TRBD1 aligns across 8 bases. Germline CDR1 MNHNS, CDR2 SASEGT. The CDR3 runs 15 residues. Losses at the gene ends were 8 bases for V and 4 bases for J; bases not matched to a gene: 9. CDR3: CASHERGQGTGELFF. The CDR3 nucleotides are TGTGCCAGCCACGAAAGAGGACAGGGCACCGGGGAGCTGTTTTTT.

V is TRBV19 and J is TRBJ1-1; possible D gene TRBD1, 6 bases. Trimming pared 9 bases from V and 1 base from J, leaving 15 bases between. This CDR3 has 14 residues. Germline CDR1 LNHDA, CDR2 SQIVND (reference sequence). The DNA of the CDR3 is TGTGCCAGCGACGGGGGGCAGGGGAACACTGAAGCTTTCTTT. It translates to CASDGGQGNTEAFF.

The chain links TRBV4-1 to TRBJ2-3; 13 nucleotides align to TRBD2. After removal of 3 bases from V and 2 bases from J, the junction contained 2 bases not matched to a gene. The length of the CDR3 is 16 residues. CDR1 is MGHRA, CDR2 YSYEKL, per germline. CDR3 protein: CASSQGTSGTTDTQYF. The CDR3 DNA is TGCGCCAGCAGCCAGGGGACTAGCGGGACCACAGATACGCAGTATTTT.

This chain links TRBV6-1 with TRBJ1-6; a weak D match, TRBD1 (5 bases). This CDR3 has 14 amino acids. Germline-derived CDR1 and CDR2 are MNHNS and SASEGT. Trimming took 2 bases from V and 10 from J, leaving 12 bases between them. The CDR3 nucleotides are TGTGCCAGCAGTGAATTTCAGGGCAGGTCACCCCTCCACTTT. It translates to CASSEFQGRSPLHF.

V is TRBV18 and J is TRBJ1-4, with D possibly TRBD1 on 5 matching bases. The germline V and J ends were trimmed by 4 bases and 5 bases, with 8 bases remaining between them. The length of the CDR3 is 13 residues. Germline V gene lookup returns CDR1 KGHSH and CDR2 LQKENI. The CDR3 loop is CASSRGQNEKLFF. DNA of the CDR3: TGTGCCAGCTCACGCGGACAAAATGAAAAACTGTTTTTT.

The chain has TRBV7-9 and TRBJ1-1; tentatively, D is TRBD1 (5 bases). The CDR3 extends over 15 amino acids. Trimming pared 0 bases from V and 6 bases from J, leaving 14 bases between. Looked up from germline, CDR1 is SEHNR and CDR2 is FQNEAQ (reference sequence). The CDR3 DNA follows: TGTGCCAGCAGCTTAGCGCGGACATCTCCTTCTGAAGCTTTCTTT. This encodes CASSLARTSPSEAFF. The full variable domain, with the rest looked up from reference TRBV7-9 and TRBJ1-1, is DTGVSQNPRHKITKRGQNVTFRCDPISEHNRLYWYRQTLGQGPEFLTYFQNEAQLEKSRLLSDRFSAERPKGSFSTLEIQRTEQGDSAMYLCASSLARTSPSEAFFGQGTRLTVV.

V gene TRBV2 combines with J gene TRBJ1-5; TRBD1 might be the D (5 bases). V was shortened by 4 bases and J by 0 bases, with 13 bases between the two germline ends. This CDR3 is 16 amino acids long. The germline V gene encodes CDR1 SNHLY and CDR2 FYNNEI. The CDR3 reads CASSGPGGSSNQPQHF. The CDR3 DNA reads TGTGCCAGCAGTGGCCCGGGGGGGAGTAGCAATCAGCCCCAGCATTTT.

V and J are TRBV7-9 and TRBJ1-3; the D gene is possibly TRBD1 (6 bases). CDR3 length: 16 residues. Germline V gene data show CDR1 as SEHNR and CDR2 as FQNEAQ (reference sequence). Trimming stripped 2 bases from V and 1 base from J, with 12 bases between. The CDR3 sequence: CASSLLGQFSGNTIYF. The CDR3 bases are TGTGCCAGCAGCTTACTTGGACAGTTTTCTGGAAACACCATATATTTT.

V and J are TRBV7-2 and TRBJ1-1; TRBD1 is a possible D gene (5 bases). The V gene's germline CDR1 is SGHTA and CDR2 FQGNSA. The CDR3 has 14 residues. V was cut by 5 bases and J by 0 bases, with 10 bases left in between. The CDR3 reads CASSPRQLNTEAFF. The CDR3 DNA reads TGTGCCAGCAGCCCCCGACAGCTGAACACTGAAGCTTTCTTT. Variable domain in full (rest from reference TRBV7-2 and TRBJ1-1): GAGVSQSPSNKVTEKGKDVELRCDPISGHTALYWYRQSLGQGLEFLIYFQGNSAPDKSGLPSDRFSAERTGGSVSTLTIQRTQQEDSAVYLCASSPRQLNTEAFFGQGTRLTVV.

This clone was recorded a few times. The chain couples TRBV19 to TRBJ1-2, with TRBD1 identical over 7 bases. CDR1 is LNHDA and CDR2 is SQIVND in the germline V gene (reference sequence). The J segment lost 4 bases and the V segment lost 6 bases, leaving 8 bases of the junction unmatched. There are 14 residues in the CDR3. DNA for the CDR3: TGTGCCAGTAGCCCGACAGGGATCGGCTATGGCTACACCTTC. Protein product: CASSPTGIGYGYTF.

The rearrangement joins TRBV5-1 to TRBJ2-5; TRBD2 aligns across 12 bases. After removal of 1 base from V and 5 bases from J, the junction contained 0 bases not matched to a gene. Germline V lookup: CDR1 SGHRS, CDR2 YFSETQ. The CDR3 runs to 14 residues. The CDR3 sequence: CASSLTSGGETQYF. The CDR3 DNA reads as TGCGCCAGCAGCTTGACTAGCGGGGGGGAGACCCAGTACTTC.

The gene calls are TRBV5-1 and TRBJ2-7, with 7 bases identical to TRBD1. The CDR3 is 15 residues long. Trimming took 4 bases from V and 1 from J; bases not matched to a gene: 8. The germline gives CDR1 SGHRS, CDR2 YFSETQ. The CDR3 sequence: CASSARQGESYEQYF. The CDR3 nucleotides are TGCGCCAGCAGCGCCCGTCAGGGGGAGTCCTACGAGCAGTACTTC. Looking up the rest from reference TRBV5-1 and TRBJ2-7 gives the full variable domain: KAGVTQTPRYLIKTRGQQVTLSCSPISGHRSVSWYQQTPGQGLQFLFEYFSETQRNKGNFPGRFSGRQFSNSRSEMNVSTLELGDSALYLCASSARQGESYEQYFGPGTRLTVT.

V and J are TRBV2 and TRBJ1-2; D uncertain. The CDR3 contains 16 residues. Germline V gives CDR1 SNHLY, CDR2 FYNNEI. V lost 2 bases and J 7 bases, leaving 20 bases between the germline ends. CDR3: CASSEWFEGGFFGYTF. In nucleotides, the CDR3 is TGTGCCAGCAGTGAATGGTTTGAGGGCGGTTTTTTTGGCTACACCTTC.

V is TRBV28 and J is TRBJ1-5; D unresolved. The length of the CDR3 is 14 residues. Trimming pared 6 bases from V and 7 bases from J, leaving 16 bases between. In germline, CDR1 is MDHEN, CDR2 SYDVKM. This CDR3 reads CASSPRWGDQPQHF. In DNA, the CDR3 is TGTGCCAGCAGCCCGCGGTGGGGAGACCAGCCCCAGCATTTT.

The chain carries TRBV4-3 and TRBJ2-1; TRBD2 agrees at 16 bases. CDR1 is LGHNA and CDR2 is YSLEER in the germline V gene. V lost 0 bases, J lost 3 bases, and 5 bases stayed unmatched. The CDR3 is made up of 19 amino acids. The CDR3 spells CASSQEVGLAGGLYNEQFF. CDR3 bases: TGCGCCAGCAGCCAAGAGGTGGGACTAGCGGGAGGGCTCTACAATGAGCAGTTCTTC.

V gene TRBV6-1 combines with J gene TRBJ1-2; 7 positions match TRBD1. There are 11 residues in the CDR3. The germline CDR1 and CDR2 sequences are MNHNS and SASEGT. V dropped 4 bases and J dropped 13; count of bases not matched to a gene: 6. The CDR3 DNA follows: TGTGCCAGCAGTGGTGGAGGGGGCAGCACCTTC. Protein: CASSGGGGSTF.

J is TRBJ2-1 and V is TRBV11-2, with TRBD2 identical over 10 bases. The V and J ends lost 4 bases and 6 bases, in that order; junction bases with no gene match: 3. Germline V gene lookup returns CDR1 SGHAT and CDR2 FQNNGV. The CDR3 is 14 amino acids. DNA of the CDR3: TGTGCCAGCAGCTATAGGACTAGCGGCAATGAGCAGTTCTTC. Its protein is CASSYRTSGNEQFF.

CDR3 bases: TGTGCCAGCAGCTTCCGGGATGCCTACAATGAGCAGTTCTTC. Translating it yields CASSFRDAYNEQFF. V is TRBV7-9 and J is TRBJ2-1, with D perhaps matching TRBD2 (5 bases). This CDR3 is 14 amino acids long. Germline CDR1 reads SEHNR; CDR2 reads FQNEAQ (reference sequence). With 3 bases removed from V and 2 bases from J, the gap between germline ends came to 8 bases.

This clone showed up just a few times. The gene calls are TRBV6-1 and TRBJ1-2, with D unresolved. Between the trimmed V and J ends, which lost 0 bases and 0 bases, there was a span of 8 bases. CDR1 is MNHNS and CDR2 is SASEGT in the germline V gene. The CDR3 length is 15 residues. CDR3: CASSEAWGANYGYTF. In nucleotides, the CDR3 is TGTGCCAGCAGTGAAGCGTGGGGAGCTAACTATGGCTACACCTTC.

V and J are TRBV7-2 and TRBJ1-2; D not resolved. The V end lost 5 bases, the J end lost 4 bases, and 11 bases lay between the germline ends. Germline V lookup: CDR1 SGHTA, CDR2 FQGNSA. This CDR3 spans 13 amino acids. Here the CDR3 DNA reads TGTGCCAGCAGCCCTATGGAGACCTATGGCTACACCTTC. Residues: CASSPMETYGYTF.

This clone was seen a few times. CDR3 protein: CASSLAGGGTTDTQYF. The CDR3 DNA reads as TGTGCCAGCAGCTTGGCCGGGGGGGGGACAACAGATACGCAGTATTTT. The rearrangement uses TRBV5-5 and TRBJ2-3, with TRBD2 identical over 8 bases. CDR1 and CDR2 from the germline V gene are SGHKS and YYEKEE (reference sequence). The J segment lost 3 bases and the V segment lost 0 bases, leaving 6 bases of the junction unmatched. This CDR3 has 16 amino acids.

V usage is TRBV7-6 and J usage is TRBJ2-2, with 8 positions matching TRBD2. The germline CDR1 and CDR2 sequences are SGHVS and FNYEAQ. V shed 2 bases, J shed 5 bases, and the junction held 7 bases outside the gene matches. This CDR3 region has 16 residues. In nucleotides, the CDR3 is TGTGCCAGCAGCTTACGGGCGGGAGGAGGGACCGGGGAGCTGTTTTTT. It is translated as CASSLRAGGGTGELFF. The full variable domain, rest sourced from reference TRBV7-6 and TRBJ2-2, is GAGVSQSPRYKVTKRGQDVALRCDPISGHVSLYWYRQALGQGPEFLTYFNYEAQQDKSGLPNDRFSAERPEGSISTLTIQRTEQRDSAMYRCASSLRAGGGTGELFFGEGSRLTVL.

This clone was found a few times. This chain links TRBV28 with TRBJ2-1; the match to TRBD1 covers 7 bases. CDR3 size: 15 residues. The ends lost 8 bases at V and 7 bases at J; junction bases unmatched: 14. The V gene's germline CDR1 is MDHEN and CDR2 SYDVKM. CDR3 bases: TGTGCCAGCGGTGTTTCCGGGACAGTTGGGAATGAGCAGTTCTTC. It codes for CASGVSGTVGNEQFF.

The chain's CDR3 is CASGLEGNTGELFF. CDR3 nucleotide sequence: TGTGCCAGCGGACTAGAGGGGAACACCGGGGAGCTGTTTTTT. The chain has TRBV2 and TRBJ2-2; 7 positions match TRBD2. The CDR3 extends over 14 amino acids. Germline assignment: CDR1 SNHLY and CDR2 FYNNEI. V trimming: 8 bases; J trimming: 1 base; junction bases outside the gene matches: 4. Together with reference TRBV2 and TRBJ2-2, the CDR3 gives the full variable domain: EPEVTQTPSHQVTQMGQEVILRCVPISNHLYFYWYRQILGQKVEFLVSFYNNEISEKSEIFDDQFSVERPDGSNFTLKIRSTKLEDSAMYFCASGLEGNTGELFFGEGSRLTVL.

The chain is built from TRBV2 and TRBJ2-1, with 8 bases aligning to TRBD1. This CDR3 has 13 amino acids. Germline V lookup: CDR1 SNHLY, CDR2 FYNNEI. Trimming took 5 bases from V and 6 from J; bases not matched to a gene: 3. The CDR3 nucleotides are TGTGCCAGCAGTTCCGACAGGGGCAATGAGCAGTTCTTC. This gives the protein CASSSDRGNEQFF. Full variable domain (remainder filled in from reference TRBV2 and TRBJ2-1): EPEVTQTPSHQVTQMGQEVILRCVPISNHLYFYWYRQILGQKVEFLVSFYNNEISEKSEIFDDQFSVERPDGSNFTLKIRSTKLEDSAMYFCASSSDRGNEQFFGPGTRLTVL.

The CDR3 nucleotides are TGTGCCAGCAGTTTGATCGGGGGTCTTCTCATGAACACTGAAGCTTTCTTT. Translation gives CASSLIGGLLMNTEAFF. This chain joins TRBV27 and TRBJ1-1; a possible D gene is TRBD1 (5 bases). CDR1 MNHEY and CDR2 SMNVEV come from the germline V gene (reference sequence). This CDR3 has 17 amino acids. The ends were cut back, 3 bases at V and 0 bases at J, with 17 bases in the middle.

The genes are TRBV12-1 and TRBJ1-1; the table's D call, TRBD1, has no DNA check behind it. TRBV12-1 is flagged as a pseudogene. This CDR3 has 20 amino acids. The CDR3 DNA sequence: TGTGCCAGCAGCTTCGAACCCCCTACAGACCCGAGATTAGGTGACACTGAAGCTTTCTTT. It is translated as CASSFEPPTDPRLGDTEAFF.

The CDR3 DNA reads as TGTGCCAGTAGTATTAGGACAGAGAGGTACGGTGGCTACACCTTC. Its translation: CASSIRTERYGGYTF. This chain links TRBV19 with TRBJ1-2; TRBD1 might be the D (6 bases). The germline V gene encodes CDR1 LNHDA and CDR2 SQIVND (reference sequence). There are 15 residues in the CDR3. Trimming removed 3 bases at V and 7 bases at J, with 18 bases between.

The V and J genes are TRBV30 and TRBJ2-7; the D gene is possibly TRBD1 (5 bases). The germline V gene encodes CDR1 GTSNPN and CDR2 SVGIG (reference sequence). With 0 bases removed from V and 3 bases from J, the gap between germline ends came to 21 bases. This CDR3 has 17 residues. CDR3 in amino acids: CAWSVIRAVRAFYEQYV. The CDR3 nucleotides are TGTGCCTGGAGTGTAATAAGGGCAGTCAGGGCTTTCTACGAGCAGTACGTC.

CDR3 sequence: CASSSLRDRSYEQYF. As DNA, the CDR3 is TGTGCCAGCAGTTCACTCCGGGACAGGTCCTACGAGCAGTACTTC. The chain employs TRBV27 and TRBJ2-7, with 8 bases aligning to TRBD1. Germline V lookup: CDR1 MNHEY, CDR2 SMNVEV (reference sequence). This CDR3 spans 15 amino acids. After removal of 4 bases from V and 1 base from J, the junction contained 6 bases not matched to a gene.

The chain joins TRBV10-3 to TRBJ1-1, with D perhaps matching TRBD1 (6 bases). The CDR3 contains 15 residues. Germline lookup yields CDR1 ENHRY and CDR2 SYGVKD. V lost 8 bases and J lost 3, with 19 bases in between. The CDR3 sequence is CAIALGAAPYTEAFF. The CDR3 DNA sequence: TGTGCCATCGCACTGGGGGCAGCGCCTTACACTGAAGCTTTCTTT.